The rows below give T cell receptor beta chains drawn from one sample of a study of T cell responses to AZD1222 COVID-19 vaccine. Clones were sequenced by immunoSEQ multiplex PCR, and TCRdb holds only the in-frame ones, with some missing. The sample comprises about 200,000 clones, 93% of which are singletons, and approximately 1% rests with the top ten. The source was peripheral blood, collected 28 days after the second AZD1222 dose. The origin of the receptors is an adult who received the AZD1222 COVID-19 vaccine. Both conserved end residues are part of each CDR3. Each record gives: V gene, J gene, D gene, clone size, CDR3 DNA, CDR3 protein. D genes are given only for firm matches. Only some rows state a clone size, as once, few, many or a class for expanded clones.

v_call: TRBV7-6
j_call: TRBJ2-5
d_call: TRBD2
clone_size: once
cdr3_nt: TGTGCCAGCAGTGCCAGGGCGGGGGTGTCAGAGACCCAGTACTTC
cdr3_aa: CASSARAGVSETQYF

v_call: TRBV29-1
j_call: TRBJ2-7
d_call: NA
clone_size: few
cdr3_nt: TGCAGCGCCGGTACACGAACTTACGAGCAGTACTTC
cdr3_aa: CSAGTRTYEQYF

v_call: TRBV6-2/TRBV6-3
j_call: TRBJ1-2
d_call: NA
clone_size: NA
cdr3_nt: TGTGCCAGCAGTTATTCGGCCTTCAGCGCGAGGGGTGGCTACACCTTC
cdr3_aa: CASSYSAFSARGGYTF

v_call: TRBV7-9
j_call: TRBJ1-1
d_call: NA
clone_size: NA
cdr3_nt: TGTGCCAGCAGCTGGGCTTCAGGGATGAACACTGAAGCTTTCTTT
cdr3_aa: CASSWASGMNTEAFF

v_call: TRBV20-1
j_call: TRBJ1-2
d_call: NA
clone_size: NA
cdr3_nt: TGCAGTGCTAGTTTCGGGGGTGGCTACACCTTC
cdr3_aa: CSASFGGGYTF

v_call: TRBV4-2
j_call: TRBJ2-1
d_call: NA
clone_size: NA
cdr3_nt: TGTGCCAGCAGCCAAGAAGCTGGACTGACCTACAATGAGCAGTTCTTC
cdr3_aa: CASSQEAGLTYNEQFF

v_call: TRBV5-1
j_call: TRBJ2-7
d_call: NA
clone_size: NA
cdr3_nt: TGCGCCAGCAGTTCCCAGGGAAACTGGGACTCCTACGAGCAGTACTTC
cdr3_aa: CASSSQGNWDSYEQYF

v_call: TRBV12-3/TRBV12-4
j_call: TRBJ1-1
d_call: NA
clone_size: NA
cdr3_nt: TGTGCCAGCAGTTTAGGCAGGGGAGTTTTCTTT
cdr3_aa: CASSLGRGVFF

v_call: TRBV9
j_call: TRBJ2-3
d_call: NA
clone_size: NA
cdr3_nt: TGTGCCAGCAGCGTAGCTCAGGGTTACACAGATACGCAGTATTTT
cdr3_aa: CASSVAQGYTDTQYF

v_call: TRBV6-1
j_call: TRBJ1-1
d_call: NA
clone_size: NA
cdr3_nt: TGTGCCAGCAGTGAACTTCCAGCACGAGCTTTCTTT
cdr3_aa: CASSELPARAFF